This TCR beta chain was profiled in a study of T cells in Graves' hyperthyroidism and ophthalmopathy. Study findings and constraints: From stable hyperthyroidism, ophthalmopathy was separated by a 13 V-J model.

Lactation, pregnancy, other autoimmune disease or uncontrolled infection led to exclusion of patients. Germline assignment: CDR1 MNHEY and CDR2 SVGEGT. The CDR3 is 12 amino acids. With 8 bases clipped from V and 6 bases from J, the junction kept 7 bases outside the gene matches. Amplified TCR beta CDR3 regions derived from RNA transcripts. HTBI primers were the set used in a first-round RT-PCR of the TCR CDR3. TCRdb processed the multiplex PCR reads anew with MiXCR; each CDR3 protein has one entry. The data contain hundreds of thousands of distinct CDR3 sequences, 22% of them singletons. A few counts support this clonotype. Its antigen remains unknown.

The sample was blood. J is TRBJ2-7 and V is TRBV6-2 or TRBV6-3; 7 bases align to TRBD1. The source is a man aged 30-40 years with Graves' ophthalmopathy. CDR3 sequence reads: CASADRAPEQYF. The CDR3 DNA is TGTGCCAGCGCCGACAGGGCACCCGAGCAGTACTTC.